This T cell receptor beta chain came from a study of T cell responses to AZD1222 COVID-19 vaccine. Assay: immunoSEQ multiplex PCR; the TCRdb copy retains only in-frame clones and omits some. The sample consists of 100,000 to 150,000 clones, around 90% of them appearing once. Looked up from germline, CDR1 is ENHRY and CDR2 is SYGVKD. V trimming: 10 bases; J trimming: 3 bases; junction bases outside the gene matches: 11. This CDR3 spans 15 amino acids. The clonotype comes from an adult in good health. Sequencing used peripheral blood, obtained on day 0 of AZD1222 vaccination. This chain connects TRBV10-3 to TRBJ2-2, with 7 nucleotides matching TRBD1. The CDR3 coding sequence is TGTGCCACTACCTCAGGGGACAGAGACACCGGGGAGCTGTTTTTT. Translated: CATTSGDRDTGELFF.